Shown below are 6 T cell receptor beta chains from a single sample sequenced in a study of T cell clonality in common variable immunodeficiency. Profiled with immunoSEQ multiplex PCR; TCRdb holds only in-frame clones, not every one. Observed in the sample are about 60,000 clones, none of them singletons. The source material was peripheral blood mononuclear cells. These receptors all stem from a person between 18 and 75 years old in good health.

Ten or more counts support this clone. Relative to the germline gene, one junction end is altered; a read error may explain this. The read ends 3 residues before the CDR3 terminus; that terminus is restored from the germline J gene. This rearrangement joins TRBV7-8 to TRBJ2-3; possible D gene TRBD2, 6 bases. Germline values: CDR1 SGHVS, CDR2 FQNEAQ. The CDR3 covers 12 residues. This CDR3 is CASSWRADTQYF. The part of the CDR3 DNA that was read is TGTGCTAGCAGCTGGAGGGCAGATACG.

This clone was observed at least ten times. Read data end 3 residues before the CDR3 end; the end is taken from the germline J gene. The chain joins TRBV7-9 to TRBJ1-1, with D perhaps matching TRBD1 (5 bases). This CDR3 region has 12 residues. V was cut by 4 bases and J by 6 bases, with 9 bases left in between. The germline CDR1 and CDR2 sequences are SEHNR and FQNEAQ (reference sequence). Here the CDR3 reads CASSYGAAEAFF. The sequenced CDR3 bases are TGTGCCAGCAGCTATGGGGCGGCTGAA.

This clone came up many times. From the germline J gene comes the end of the CDR3, since the read stops 3 residues before it. The same CDR3 arises from other DNA sequences in this sample as well. V gene TRBV20-1 combines with J gene TRBJ1-2; the D gene is possibly TRBD1 (6 bases). The V end was cut by 6 bases, the J end by 0 bases, with 23 bases between. The CDR3 is 17 amino acids. The germline V gene encodes CDR1 DFQATT and CDR2 SNEGSKA (reference sequence). CDR3 amino acids: CSAKTSEAGGPNYGYTF. CDR3 DNA (partial): TGCAGTGCCAAGACGTCGGAGGCGGGGGGCCCTAACTATGGC.

This clone was seen at least ten times. Read coverage stops 3 residues before the CDR3 terminus; the germline J gene supplies the remainder. This chain joins TRBV4-1 and TRBJ2-5, with TRBD1 matching 9 bases. V was clipped by 0 bases and J by 1 base; unmatched bases: 9. Germline loops: CDR1 MGHRA, CDR2 YSYEKL. The CDR3 contains 18 residues. CDR3 sequence: CASSQDNLGQGAQETQYF. The part of the CDR3 DNA that was read is TGCGCCAGCAGCCAAGATAATCTGGGACAGGGTGCCCAAGAGACC.

This clone came up many times. The CDR3 region is CSANLRGYQETQYF. The sequenced part of the CDR3 DNA is TGCAGTGCCAACCTTAGGGGGTACCAAGAGACC. V and J are TRBV20-1 and TRBJ2-5; D is possibly TRBD1 (6 bases). The read terminates 3 residues before the CDR3 end, so the remaining end is supplied by the germline J gene. The V end was cut by 6 bases, the J end by 0 bases, with 14 bases between. Looked up from germline, CDR1 is DFQATT and CDR2 is SNEGSKA (reference sequence). This CDR3 contains 14 residues.

This clone has ten or more counts. The read is 3 residues too short to cover the CDR3 end, so that end is filled in from the germline J gene. This rearrangement joins TRBV19 to TRBJ2-1; D is perhaps TRBD2 (7 bases). Trimming removed 8 bases from V and 3 bases from J, with 14 bases in between. This CDR3 contains 14 residues. Germline CDR1 LNHDA, CDR2 SQIVND (reference sequence). The DNA read from the CDR3 is TGTGCCAGTGGGGGGGCTAACCTCTACAATGAG. Its translation is CASGGANLYNE. The full CDR3 is CASGGANLYNEQFF.